This T cell receptor (beta chain) was captured by sequencing in a study of control samples from healthy donors and cancer patients. Germline lookup yields CDR1 MRHNA and CDR2 SNTAGT. The CDR3 loop spans 15 amino acids. Unmatched junction bases numbered 12, after V lost 6 bases and J lost 5 bases. Produced via immunoSEQ multiplex PCR; TCRdb's table is partial and in-frame only. The top ten clones hold 2% to 2.5% of a sample with some 110,000 clones, around nine tenths of them seen once. This clone was counted only a few times. Sequencing was done on a sample of blood. This sequence joins TRBV6-4 and TRBJ2-5; the match to TRBD2 covers 7 bases. The source of this sequence is a woman in her 70s in good health. This CDR3 is CASSWRERDAETQYF. The CDR3 DNA sequence: TGTGCCAGCAGCTGGCGGGAGAGGGACGCCGAGACCCAGTACTTC.